These 22 T cell receptor beta chains were all obtained from the same sample, sequenced in a study of blood T cell repertoires in COVID-19. Sequencing used immunoSEQ multiplex PCR; TCRdb keeps in-frame clones, though not all of them. The sample includes about 280,000 clones, roughly 87% of them seen just once. The sample was peripheral blood. The receptors here all came from a woman between 50 and 59 years old who had recovered from COVID-19.

This chain joins TRBV6-5 and TRBJ2-3; D is uncertain. V lost 0 bases to trimming and J lost 3 bases, with 7 bases between them. The CDR3 sequence is 14 residues long. Germline lookup yields CDR1 MNHEY and CDR2 SVGAGI. The CDR3 region is CASSYSAATDTQYF. The CDR3 DNA reads as TGTGCCAGCAGTTACTCCGCGGCAACAGATACGCAGTATTTT.

This clone has just a few counts. V usage is TRBV4-2 and J usage is TRBJ2-2; tentatively, D is TRBD1 (6 bases). The V gene lost 3 bases and the J gene lost 4 bases, with 12 bases spanning the gap. Germline CDR1 reads LGHNA; CDR2 reads YNFKEQ. This CDR3 has 15 amino acids. The CDR3 sequence is CASSHPVQGTGELFF. The CDR3 DNA follows: TGTGCCAGCAGCCATCCCGTACAGGGCACCGGGGAGCTGTTTTTT.

Remarks on this clone: Different DNA sequences within this sample yield the same CDR3. Here the CDR3 reads CATSDPQGGGETQYF. The CDR3 nucleotides read TGTGCCACCAGTGATCCCCAGGGAGGGGGAGAGACCCAGTACTTC. This chain connects TRBV24-1 to TRBJ2-5; D may be TRBD2 (7 bases). Trimming removed 3 bases at V and 4 bases at J, with 14 bases between. The CDR3 covers 15 residues. Germline V gene data show CDR1 as KGHDR and CDR2 as SFDVKD.

Written as DNA, the CDR3 is TGTGCCAGCAGCCAAGATCGACAGGGGGTGAACGGCTACACCTTC. This encodes CASSQDRQGVNGYTF. This chain links TRBV4-2 with TRBJ1-2; 9 bases fit TRBD1. J was trimmed by 8 bases and V by 0 bases; bases with no gene match: 7. This CDR3 region has 15 residues. Germline V lookup: CDR1 LGHNA, CDR2 YNFKEQ.

This chain connects TRBV18 to TRBJ1-2; D might be TRBD1 (5 bases). The germline gives CDR1 KGHSH, CDR2 LQKENI. The CDR3 has 14 residues. V was shortened by 1 base and J by 1 base, with 7 bases between the two germline ends. CDR3 region: CASSPQGINYGYTF. CDR3 nucleotides: TGTGCCAGCTCACCACAGGGGATTAACTATGGCTACACCTTC.

This clone has a handful of counts. This chain's CDR3 is CASSLWAGGSVDNYGYTF. Here the CDR3 DNA reads TGTGCCAGCAGTTTATGGGCAGGGGGGTCGGTAGATAACTATGGCTACACCTTC. V is TRBV28 and J is TRBJ1-2, with 7 bases aligning to TRBD1. The V and J ends lost 0 bases and 1 base, in that order; junction bases with no gene match: 11. The CDR3 is made up of 18 amino acids. In germline, CDR1 is MDHEN, CDR2 SYDVKM.

The chain combines TRBV6-2 or TRBV6-3 with TRBJ2-1, with D tentatively TRBD2 (5 bases). V dropped 6 bases and J dropped 4 bases, with 13 bases sitting between them. Per germline, CDR1 MNHEY and CDR2 SVGEGT. This CDR3 spans 14 amino acids. CDR3 in DNA: TGTGCCAGCAGCCTTGACTACCAATACAATGAGCAGTTCTTC. This encodes CASSLDYQYNEQFF.

This chain uses TRBV4-3 with TRBJ2-1; 9 bases map to TRBD2. J gave up 4 bases and V 2 bases, and 9 bases lay outside the gene matches. The CDR3 is 17 amino acids. Germline CDR1 is LGHNA and CDR2 is YSLEER. The CDR3 protein is CASSQRTSGYGYNEQFF. The CDR3 bases are TGCGCCAGCAGCCAACGTACTAGCGGGTATGGATACAATGAGCAGTTCTTC.

The gene calls are TRBV6-2 or TRBV6-3 and TRBJ2-3, with 7 bases aligning to TRBD2. The CDR3 is 16 amino acids. Germline loops: CDR1 MNHEY, CDR2 SVGEGT. V shed 0 bases and J 2 bases; nucleotides not matched to a gene: 5. For the CDR3, the DNA is TGTGCCAGCAGTTACTCGCCAGGACTAGTCACAGATACGCAGTATTTT. Protein: CASSYSPGLVTDTQYF.

V is TRBV23-1 and J is TRBJ2-3; TRBD1 aligns across 7 bases. TRBV23-1 is an ORF for which the function is uncertain. J lost 2 bases, V lost 8 bases, and 7 bases had no gene match. The CDR3 extends over 14 amino acids. In DNA form, the CDR3 reads TGCGCCAGCCAAGGGGACAGTACCACAGATACGCAGTATTTT. This sequence encodes CASQGDSTTDTQYF.

A single count supports this clone. V and J are TRBV11-1 and TRBJ2-7; 7 bases fit TRBD2. Looked up from germline, CDR1 is SGHAT and CDR2 is FQDESV (reference sequence). The V gene end was trimmed by 8 bases and the J gene end by 3 bases; junction bases not matched to a gene: 7. This CDR3 is built from 13 residues. The CDR3 reads CASAWAGDYEQYF. The CDR3 region has the DNA TGTGCCAGCGCCTGGGCGGGAGACTACGAGCAGTACTTC.

This clone was observed a few times. This chain connects TRBV30 to TRBJ1-6; no clear D. In germline, CDR1 is GTSNPN, CDR2 SVGIG (reference sequence). The CDR3 is 11 residues long. V was shortened by 7 bases and J by 5 bases, with 6 bases between the two germline ends. DNA for the CDR3: TGTGCCTTTACTAATAATTCACCCCTCCACTTT. This gives the protein CAFTNNSPLHF.

V and J are TRBV5-1 and TRBJ2-7; 8 bases map to TRBD1. The CDR3 is 14 amino acids. The trim removed 3 bases at V and 7 bases at J, leaving 9 bases unmatched. From germline, CDR1 is SGHRS and CDR2 YFSETQ. The CDR3 DNA follows: TGCGCCAGCAGCTCGGGACAGGCGCTGTCGGAGCAGTACTTC. As protein: CASSSGQALSEQYF. The complete variable domain, with remaining parts taken from reference TRBV5-1 and TRBJ2-7, reads KAGVTQTPRYLIKTRGQQVTLSCSPISGHRSVSWYQQTPGQGLQFLFEYFSETQRNKGNFPGRFSGRQFSNSRSEMNVSTLELGDSALYLCASSSGQALSEQYFGPGTRLTVT.

The V and J genes are TRBV3-1 (or the pseudogene TRBV3-2) and TRBJ2-3; the match to TRBD2 covers 7 bases. The CDR3 runs to 13 residues. CDR1 is LGHDT and CDR2 is YNNKEL in the germline V gene (reference sequence). With V trimmed by 3 bases and J by 3 bases, 0 bases remained unmatched. CDR3 nucleotides: TGTGCCAGCAGCCAGCGGGAGACAGATACGCAGTATTTT. As protein: CASSQRETDTQYF.

The V call is TRBV7-3, the J call TRBJ2-7; TRBD1 matches at 7 bases. CDR1 is SGHTA and CDR2 is FQGTGA in the germline V gene. V gave up 5 bases and J gave up 2 bases; unmatched junction bases: 9. CDR3 size: 15 residues. CDR3 in amino acids: CASSPTGTAPYEQYF. The CDR3 DNA reads as TGTGCCAGCAGCCCGACCGGGACAGCGCCCTACGAGCAGTACTTC.

CDR3 amino acids: CASTRSLAGDTGELFF. The DNA of the CDR3 is TGCGCCAGCACGCGGTCACTAGCGGGGGACACCGGGGAGCTGTTTTTT. The chain joins TRBV5-1 to TRBJ2-2, with 11 bases aligning to TRBD2. The CDR3 is made up of 16 amino acids. After removal of 6 bases from V and 3 bases from J, the junction contained 7 bases not matched to a gene. Germline loops: CDR1 SGHRS, CDR2 YFSETQ.

The genes are TRBV12-5 and TRBJ1-2, with D possibly TRBD1 on 6 matching bases. V shed 1 base and J shed 1 base, with 7 bases lying between them. The CDR3 is made up of 14 amino acids. Germline CDR1 LGHNT, CDR2 FRNRAP. CDR3 residues: CASGLGTDNYGYTF. CDR3 DNA sequence: TGTGCTAGTGGTTTGGGGACAGATAACTATGGCTACACCTTC.

This sequence joins TRBV25-1 and TRBJ2-1, with a weak D call TRBD1 (6 bases). CDR3 length equals 14 residues. Germline CDR1 and CDR2: MGHDK and SYGVNS. V was clipped by 8 bases and J by 1 base, with 12 bases between them. CDR3 DNA sequence: TGTGCCAGCGATCAAGGGGGTTCCTACAATGAGCAGTTCTTC. This codes for CASDQGGSYNEQFF.

V usage is TRBV19 and J usage is TRBJ1-2; D is perhaps TRBD1 (6 bases). V lost 0 bases to trimming and J lost 1 base, with 9 bases between them. The germline V gene has CDR1 LNHDA and CDR2 SQIVND (reference sequence). CDR3 length equals 15 residues. CDR3 residues: CASSIDGQNNYGYTF. CDR3 DNA: TGTGCCAGTAGTATAGATGGACAGAATAACTATGGCTACACCTTC.

CDR3 sequence reads: CASSKTLAGGEEAQYF. The CDR3, as DNA: TGCGCCAGCAGCAAGACACTAGCGGGGGGCGAGGAGGCGCAGTATTTT. The chain has TRBV5-1 and TRBJ2-3; 12 nucleotides line up with TRBD2. The CDR3 sequence is 16 residues long. Looked up from germline, CDR1 is SGHRS and CDR2 is YFSETQ. V shed 4 bases and J 10 bases; nucleotides not matched to a gene: 13. Full variable domain (outside the CDR3, taken from reference TRBV5-1 and TRBJ2-3): KAGVTQTPRYLIKTRGQQVTLSCSPISGHRSVSWYQQTPGQGLQFLFEYFSETQRNKGNFPGRFSGRQFSNSRSEMNVSTLELGDSALYLCASSKTLAGGEEAQYFGPGTRLTVL.

This clone was found once. The V gene is TRBV27, the J gene TRBJ2-2; TRBD1 agrees at 9 bases. V trimming: 7 bases; J trimming: 4 bases; junction bases outside the gene matches: 10. In germline, CDR1 is MNHEY, CDR2 SMNVEV (reference sequence). CDR3 size: 16 residues. CDR3 nucleotides: TGTGCCAGCAACCCCGCCGGGACAGGGAGCACCGGGGAGCTGTTTTTT. Protein product: CASNPAGTGSTGELFF.

The chain employs TRBV5-6 and TRBJ1-2, with no clear D. The germline CDR1 and CDR2 sequences are SGHDT and YYEEEE. The CDR3 covers 15 residues. V was cut by 7 bases and J by 3 bases, with 19 bases left in between. The chain's CDR3 is CASVEAGDGDYGYTF. In DNA, the CDR3 is TGTGCCAGCGTCGAAGCTGGAGACGGGGACTATGGCTACACCTTC.